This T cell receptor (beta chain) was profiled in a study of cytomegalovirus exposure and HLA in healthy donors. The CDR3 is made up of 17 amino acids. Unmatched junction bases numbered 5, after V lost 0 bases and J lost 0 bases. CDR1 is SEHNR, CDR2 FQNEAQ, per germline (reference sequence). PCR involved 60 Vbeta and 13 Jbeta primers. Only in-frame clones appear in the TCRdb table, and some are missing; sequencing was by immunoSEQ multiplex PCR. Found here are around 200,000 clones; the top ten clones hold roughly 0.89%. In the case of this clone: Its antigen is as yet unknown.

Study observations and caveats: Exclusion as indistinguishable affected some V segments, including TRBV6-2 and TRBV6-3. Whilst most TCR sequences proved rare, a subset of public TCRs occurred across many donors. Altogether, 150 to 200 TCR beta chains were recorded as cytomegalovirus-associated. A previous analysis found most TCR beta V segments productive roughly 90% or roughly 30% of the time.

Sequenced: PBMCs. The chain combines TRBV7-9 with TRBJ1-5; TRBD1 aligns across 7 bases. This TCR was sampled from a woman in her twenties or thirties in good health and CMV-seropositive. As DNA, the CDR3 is TGTGCCAGCAGCTTAGCATGGGGGACAGATAGCAATCAGCCCCAGCATTTT. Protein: CASSLAWGTDSNQPQHF.